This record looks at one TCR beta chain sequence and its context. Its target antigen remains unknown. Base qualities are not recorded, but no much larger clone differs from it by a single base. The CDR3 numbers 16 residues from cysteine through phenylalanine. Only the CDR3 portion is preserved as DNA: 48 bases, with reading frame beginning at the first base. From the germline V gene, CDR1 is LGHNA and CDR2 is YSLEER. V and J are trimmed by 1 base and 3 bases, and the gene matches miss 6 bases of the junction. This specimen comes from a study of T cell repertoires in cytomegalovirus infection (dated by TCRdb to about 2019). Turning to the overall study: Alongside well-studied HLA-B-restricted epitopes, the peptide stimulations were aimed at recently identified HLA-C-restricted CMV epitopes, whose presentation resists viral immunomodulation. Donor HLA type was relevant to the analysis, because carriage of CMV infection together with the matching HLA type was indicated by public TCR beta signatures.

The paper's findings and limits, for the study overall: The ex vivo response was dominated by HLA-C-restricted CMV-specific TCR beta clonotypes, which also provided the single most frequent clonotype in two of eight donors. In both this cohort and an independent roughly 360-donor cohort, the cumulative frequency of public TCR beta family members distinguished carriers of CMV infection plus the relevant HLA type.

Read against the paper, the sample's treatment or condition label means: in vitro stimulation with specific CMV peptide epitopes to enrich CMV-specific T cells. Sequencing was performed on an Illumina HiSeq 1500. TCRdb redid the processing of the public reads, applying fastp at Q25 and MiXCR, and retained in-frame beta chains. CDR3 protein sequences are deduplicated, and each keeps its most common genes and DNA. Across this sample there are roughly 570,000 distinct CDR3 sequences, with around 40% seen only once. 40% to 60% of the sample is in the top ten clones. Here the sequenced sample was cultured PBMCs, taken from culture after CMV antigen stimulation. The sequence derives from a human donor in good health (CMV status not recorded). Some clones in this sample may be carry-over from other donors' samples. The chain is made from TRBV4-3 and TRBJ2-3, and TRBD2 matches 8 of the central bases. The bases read TGCGCCAGCAGCCAAGTCAGCGGGGGAGGAACAGATACGCAGTATTTT. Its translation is CASSQVSGGGTDTQYF.